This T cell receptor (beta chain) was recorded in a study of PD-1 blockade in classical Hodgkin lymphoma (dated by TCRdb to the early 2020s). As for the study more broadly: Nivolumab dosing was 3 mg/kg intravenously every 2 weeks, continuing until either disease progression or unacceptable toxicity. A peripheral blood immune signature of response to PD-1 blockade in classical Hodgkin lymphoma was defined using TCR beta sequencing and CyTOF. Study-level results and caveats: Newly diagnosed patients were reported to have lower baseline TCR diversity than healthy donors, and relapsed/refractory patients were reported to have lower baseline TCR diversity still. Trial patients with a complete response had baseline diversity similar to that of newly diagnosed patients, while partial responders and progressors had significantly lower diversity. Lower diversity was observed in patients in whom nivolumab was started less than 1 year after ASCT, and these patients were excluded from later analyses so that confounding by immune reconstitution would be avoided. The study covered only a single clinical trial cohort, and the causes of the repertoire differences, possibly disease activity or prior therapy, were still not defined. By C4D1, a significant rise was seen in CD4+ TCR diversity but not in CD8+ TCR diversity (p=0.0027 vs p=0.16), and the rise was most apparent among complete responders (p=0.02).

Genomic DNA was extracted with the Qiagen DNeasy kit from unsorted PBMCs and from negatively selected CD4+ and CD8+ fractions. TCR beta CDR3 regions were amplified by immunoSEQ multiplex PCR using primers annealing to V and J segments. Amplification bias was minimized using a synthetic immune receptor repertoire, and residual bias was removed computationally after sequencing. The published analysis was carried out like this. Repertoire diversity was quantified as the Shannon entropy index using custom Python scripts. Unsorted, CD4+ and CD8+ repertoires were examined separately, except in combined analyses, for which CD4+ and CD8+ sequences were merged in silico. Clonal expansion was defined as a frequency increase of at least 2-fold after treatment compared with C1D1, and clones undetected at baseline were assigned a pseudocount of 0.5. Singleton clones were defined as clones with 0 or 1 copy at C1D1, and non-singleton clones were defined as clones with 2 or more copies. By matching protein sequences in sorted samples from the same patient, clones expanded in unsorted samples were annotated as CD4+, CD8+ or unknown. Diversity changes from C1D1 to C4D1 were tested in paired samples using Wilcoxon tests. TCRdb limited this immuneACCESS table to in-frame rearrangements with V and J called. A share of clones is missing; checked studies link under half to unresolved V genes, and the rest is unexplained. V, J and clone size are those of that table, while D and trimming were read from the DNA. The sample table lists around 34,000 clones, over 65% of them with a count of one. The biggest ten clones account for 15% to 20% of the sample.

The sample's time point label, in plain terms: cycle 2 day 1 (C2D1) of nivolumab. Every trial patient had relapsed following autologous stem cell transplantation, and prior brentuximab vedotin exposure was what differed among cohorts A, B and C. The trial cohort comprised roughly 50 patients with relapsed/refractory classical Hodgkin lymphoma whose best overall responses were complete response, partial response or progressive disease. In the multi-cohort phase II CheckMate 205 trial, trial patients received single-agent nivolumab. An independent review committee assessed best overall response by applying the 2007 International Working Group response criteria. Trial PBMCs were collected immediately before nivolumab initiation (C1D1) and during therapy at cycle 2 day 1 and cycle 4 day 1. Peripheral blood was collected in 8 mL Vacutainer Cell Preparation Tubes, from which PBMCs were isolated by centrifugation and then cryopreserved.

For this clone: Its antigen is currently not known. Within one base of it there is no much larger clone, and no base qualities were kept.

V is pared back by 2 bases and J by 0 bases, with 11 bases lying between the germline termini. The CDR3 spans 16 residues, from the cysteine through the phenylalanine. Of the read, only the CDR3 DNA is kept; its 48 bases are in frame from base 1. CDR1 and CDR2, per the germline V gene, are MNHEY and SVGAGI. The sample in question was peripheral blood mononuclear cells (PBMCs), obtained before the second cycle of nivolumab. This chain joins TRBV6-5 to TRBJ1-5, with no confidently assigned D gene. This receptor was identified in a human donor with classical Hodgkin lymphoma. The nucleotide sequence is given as TGTGCCAGCAGTTACGAGGGATTTTTTAGCAATCAGCCCCAGCATTTT. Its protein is CASSYEGFFSNQPQHF.